This T cell receptor (beta chain) was captured in a study of T cell repertoires in ileal Crohn's disease. Assay: immunoSEQ multiplex PCR; the TCRdb copy retains only in-frame clones and omits some. The sample records fewer than 2,000 clones, more than 75% being singletons. The sample's time point: neoterminal ileum biopsy at postoperative endoscopy, about 6 months after surgery. V was trimmed by 6 bases and J by 7 bases, leaving 16 bases between them. Per the germline V gene, CDR1 is MNHNY and CDR2 is SVGAGI (reference sequence). CDR3 length: 14 residues. The origin of this receptor is an adult with Crohn's disease. Sequenced: ileal tissue. The chain uses TRBV6-6 and TRBJ2-4; maybe TRBD1 (6 bases). The CDR3 sequence: CASSPAPDRNIQYF. In DNA, the CDR3 is TGTGCCAGCAGCCCGGCCCCCGACAGGAACATTCAGTACTTC.